This T cell receptor (beta chain) was identified during a study of early T cells in non-severe SARS-CoV-2 infection. Regarding the study as a whole: Reliance on VDJdb matching favored anti-spike CD8 responses; private and CD4 specificities were missed.

Separate cDNA molecules each had unique molecular identifiers attached to them. A single record per CDR3 protein comes from TCRdb applying MiXCR to the 5' RACE reads. Counted here are more than 60,000 distinct CDR3 sequences, over 10% occurring once; the ten biggest clones make up about 6.1%. Deletions cut 6 bases from V and 4 bases from J, with 10 bases between. The germline CDR1 and CDR2 sequences are LGHNT and FRNRAP. The CDR3 is 12 residues long. As for this clonotype: What it recognizes is unknown.

Specimen: whole blood. This chain uses TRBV12-5 with TRBJ2-7, with D unresolved. The TCR was taken from an adult who was a healthcare worker with PCR-confirmed SARS-CoV-2 infection or an uninfected control (not recorded which). The CDR3 loop reads CASGPFRYEQYF. CDR3 DNA: TGTGCTAGTGGCCCATTCAGATACGAGCAGTACTTC.